These 12 T cell receptor beta chains were sequenced from one sample in a study of T cells in women clearing cervical HPV infection. TCRdb's table, derived via immunoSEQ multiplex PCR, lists solely in-frame clones and lacks some. This sample contains some 11,000 clones. Input material: blood buffy coat. Receptors were obtained from a woman between 18 and 70 years old with a cervical HPV16 infection that either progressed to CIN3+ or cleared (not recorded which).

CDR3 in amino acids: CASSEAAGGPDTQYF. CDR3 bases read: TGTGCCAGCAGTGAAGCAGCGGGGGGGCCAGATACG. The chain uses TRBV6-1 and TRBJ2-3; TRBD2 matches at 10 bases. The CDR3 goes on 3 residues after the read ends, and that part is filled in from the germline J gene. The CDR3 sequence is 15 residues long. Trimming at V came to 0 bases and at J to 4 bases, leaving 1 base not matched to a gene. From germline, CDR1 is MNHNS and CDR2 SASEGT.

To note about this clone: The sequenced fragment ends 3 residues before the CDR3 boundary, so the rest is inferred from the germline J gene. The chain combines TRBV10-3 with TRBJ2-5; the match to TRBD2 covers 12 bases. The V gene end was trimmed by 5 bases and the J gene end by 3 bases; junction bases not matched to a gene: 4. Germline assignment: CDR1 ENHRY and CDR2 SYGVKD. This CDR3 region has 15 residues. This CDR3 is CAISPSGGAEETQYF. The DNA read from the CDR3 is TGTGCCATCAGTCCTAGCGGGGGGGCGGAAGAGACC.

Notes on this clone: The read finishes 3 residues shy of the CDR3 end, and the germline J gene is used to complete it. The chain joins TRBV5-1 to TRBJ1-2, with 7 bases that match TRBD1. The CDR3 extends over 14 amino acids. Trimming at V came to 4 bases and at J to 5 bases, leaving 8 bases not matched to a gene. Germline CDR1 SGHRS, CDR2 YFSETQ. The CDR3 DNA, read in part, is TGCGCCAGCAGCCCAACAGGGGAAAGGTATGGC. Protein: CASSPTGERYG. The whole CDR3 reads CASSPTGERYGYTF.

About this clone itself: The read falls 3 residues short of the CDR3 end, and the missing part is taken from the germline J gene. This rearrangement joins TRBV5-4 to TRBJ2-4; TRBD1 aligns across 8 bases. Germline loops: CDR1 SGHNT, CDR2 YYREEE (reference sequence). Unmatched junction bases numbered 7, after V lost 2 bases and J lost 6 bases. This CDR3 region has 15 residues. The CDR3 here is CASSFADDRGNIQYF. CDR3 DNA, as far as it was read: TGTGCCAGCAGCTTCGCGGATGACAGGGGAAACATT.

In regard to this clone: The CDR3 end lies 3 residues beyond the end of the read and is filled in from the germline J gene. This chain uses TRBV28 with TRBJ1-1; a weak D match, TRBD1 (6 bases). The CDR3 length is 12 residues. The germline gives CDR1 MDHEN, CDR2 SYDVKM. The part of the CDR3 DNA that was read is TGTGCCAGCAGTTTCCAACAGGGCTGG. Translated, it gives CASSFQQGW. The full CDR3 is CASSFQQGWAFF.

With regard to this clone: The read comes to an end 3 residues before the CDR3 does, leaving the germline J gene to fill in the end. This chain links TRBV19 with TRBJ1-5; TRBD1 might be the D (5 bases). CDR1 and CDR2 (germline): LNHDA, SQIVND (reference sequence). CDR3 length equals 15 residues. The V gene lost 5 bases and the J gene lost 4 bases, with 15 bases spanning the gap. CDR3 DNA, as far as it was read: TGTGCCAGTAGTGATGGGGCCAGGACAAATCAGCCC. Translation: CASSDGARTNQP. The whole CDR3 is CASSDGARTNQPQHF.

Concerning this clone: Coverage ceases 3 residues before the CDR3 finishes, and the germline J gene fills in the end. The chain links TRBV30 to TRBJ1-5; 9 bases are a match to TRBD1. Germline V gives CDR1 GTSNPN, CDR2 SVGIG (reference sequence). The trim removed 3 bases at V and 4 bases at J, leaving 7 bases unmatched. The CDR3 loop spans 15 amino acids. The CDR3 bases that were read are TGTGCCTGGAGCGCGGACAGGGGATCTAATCAGCCC. Protein product: CAWSADRGSNQP. The CDR3 in its entirety is CAWSADRGSNQPQHF.

Concerning this clone: The read finishes 3 residues shy of the CDR3 end, and the germline J gene is used to complete it. This chain connects TRBV5-6 to TRBJ1-1, with D maybe TRBD1 (6 bases). Germline CDR1 is SGHDT and CDR2 is YYEEEE. Trimming took 4 bases from V and 6 from J, leaving 13 bases between them. The CDR3 is 13 residues long. Incomplete CDR3 DNA: TGTGCCAGCAGCAAGCTGACAGGATCTGAA. Translation gives CASSKLTGSE. The whole CDR3 protein is CASSKLTGSEAFF.

As to this clone: The CDR3 is cut off 3 residues early in the read; its end comes from the germline J gene. The chain recombines TRBV19 with TRBJ1-3; TRBD1 might be the D (6 bases). Trimming removed 7 bases from V and 0 bases from J, with 10 bases in between. CDR3 size: 14 residues. CDR1 is LNHDA, CDR2 SQIVND, per germline (reference sequence). The part of the CDR3 DNA that was read is TGTGCCAGTATACAGGGTAACTCTGGAAACACC. Protein product: CASIQGNSGNT. The whole CDR3 protein is CASIQGNSGNTIYF.

About this clone: The CDR3 end lies 3 residues beyond the end of the read and is filled in from the germline J gene. The V call is TRBV2, the J call TRBJ1-3; D remains ambiguous. Trimming shortened V by 1 base and J by 0 bases, and 7 bases separated the two germline ends. This CDR3 is built from 15 residues. The germline gives CDR1 SNHLY, CDR2 FYNNEI. The covered CDR3 bases are TGTGCCAGCAGTGAAGAGGCCCTCTCTGGAAACACC. Its translation: CASSEEALSGNT. The full CDR3 protein is CASSEEALSGNTIYF.

Notes on this clone: The read halts 3 residues ahead of the CDR3 end, with the missing end drawn from the germline J gene. J is TRBJ2-7 and V is TRBV19; no firm D call. Trimming removed 3 bases at V and 3 bases at J, with 12 bases between. The CDR3 loop spans 14 amino acids. The germline V gene has CDR1 LNHDA and CDR2 SQIVND (reference sequence). This CDR3 reads CASSIAGRYYEQYF. CDR3 DNA, as far as it was read: TGTGCCAGTAGTATTGCCGGCAGGTACTACGAG.

Note on this clone: The CDR3 extends 3 residues past the end of the read, so its final part is completed from the germline J gene. The chain recombines TRBV7-3 with TRBJ1-2; TRBD1 might be the D (5 bases). CDR1 SGHTA and CDR2 FQGTGA come from the germline V gene. The CDR3 is 16 residues long. The DNA read from the CDR3 is TGTGCCAGCAGCTTCCGACAGTTCACCCAAAGAGGGGGC. Translated: CASSFRQFTQRGG. The entire CDR3 is CASSFRQFTQRGGYTF.